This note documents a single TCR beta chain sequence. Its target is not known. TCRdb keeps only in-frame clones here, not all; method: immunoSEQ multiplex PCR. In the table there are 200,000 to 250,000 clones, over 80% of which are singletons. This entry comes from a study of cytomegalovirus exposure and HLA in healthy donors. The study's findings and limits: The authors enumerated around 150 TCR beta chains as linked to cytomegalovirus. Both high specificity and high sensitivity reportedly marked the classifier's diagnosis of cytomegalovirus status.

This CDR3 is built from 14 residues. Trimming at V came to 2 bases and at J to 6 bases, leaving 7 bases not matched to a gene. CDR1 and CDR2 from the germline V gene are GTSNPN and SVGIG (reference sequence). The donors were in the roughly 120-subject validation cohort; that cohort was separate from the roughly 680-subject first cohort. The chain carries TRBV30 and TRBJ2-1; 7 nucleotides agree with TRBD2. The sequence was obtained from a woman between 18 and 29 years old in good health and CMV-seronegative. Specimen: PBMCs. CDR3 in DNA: TGTGCCTGGAGTCCCCGCGGGAGCCTCAATGAGCAGTTCTTC. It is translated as CAWSPRGSLNEQFF.